This TCR beta chain appears in the sequencing data of a study of CD8+CD57+ T cells in acquired aplastic anemia (dated by TCRdb to between 2018 and 2020). With regard to the full study: Extracted DNA from sorted CD4+ and CD8+ cells averaged approximately 3 ug, ranging from about 0.2 to 30 ug. CD8+CD57+ expansion was defined as frequency above the mean frequency observed in healthy subjects.

Reading from cysteine to phenylalanine, the CDR3 counts 12 amino acids. Just the 36-base CDR3 DNA is kept, in frame starting at base 1. From a lookup of the germline V gene (reference sequence), CDR1 and CDR2 are SEHNR and FQNEAQ. Relative to germline, V is 1 base shorter and J is 6 bases shorter, with 6 bases between their ends. This clonotype was seen many times. This receptor's antigen is unknown. No base qualities exist here, and no much larger clone lies one base off it. Expansion of CD8+CD57+ cells had been shown by flow cytometry in the patients chosen for sequencing. Every patient had a diagnosis of severe acquired aplastic anemia based on International Study of Aplastic Anemia and Agranulocytosis and Camitta criteria. No therapy had been received by the patients at the time of blood sampling. TCR repertoires of sorted CD4+ and CD8+ blood T cells from severe aplastic anemia patients and healthy subjects were deep-sequenced in the study. Patients were enrolled in the USA under clinicaltrials.gov protocols 00001620, 01623167, 00001397, 00071045, 00081523 and 00961064. Ficoll-Paque density gradient centrifugation was used to isolate peripheral blood mononuclear cells. CD4+ and CD8+ T cells were sorted by FACS or magnetic beads before DNA extraction.

General study outcomes and caveats: Approximately 27 CD8+ CDR3 sequences were found in both patients and controls but appeared to be highly expressed in patients and within the immunodominant clones of the patients. CD8+ Simpson's diversity did not differ significantly between patients and healthy controls (P=0.060).

Profiling of TCR beta VDJ combinations and CDR3 sequences used genomic DNA as the template. An Illumina HiSeq 2000 was used for TCR repertoire sequencing. As for the authors' bioinformatics: Repertoire assessment relied on Simpson's diversity index, CDR3 size and DJ length profiles, and TRBV/TRBJ rearrangement plots. Whichever DNA sequence was most abundant in the deep sequencing data was defined as the immunodominant clone. CDR3 amino acid sequences were screened for sharing across subjects and were compared with published repertoires and the VDJdb database. In-frame beta chains were kept once TCRdb had trimmed the public reads at Q25 with fastp and called clones with MiXCR. Rows with one shared CDR3 protein collapse into an entry with the most common genes and DNA. These V and J calls rely on TCRdb rather than the paper's analysis. The sample has about 250,000 distinct CDR3 sequences on record, around 45% of them singletons. 7% to 9.5% of the sample is taken by the ten largest.

The rearrangement joined TRBV7-9 to TRBJ1-2; the D segment could be TRBD1, given 5 matching bases. The clonotype originates from a human donor with aplastic anemia. The specimen was sorted CD4+, CD8+, or CD8+CD57+ T cells (not recorded which) from PBMCs. The DNA is TGTGCCAGCAGCTTAGAAGGGGATGGCTACACCTTC. Its translation reads: CASSLEGDGYTF.